This T cell receptor beta chain appears in the sequencing data of a study of T cell changes during pregnancy in multiple sclerosis. Sequenced by immunoSEQ multiplex PCR; TCRdb stores in-frame clones only, minus some. The sample includes some 80,000 clones, 89% of them seen just once. The CDR3 has 16 residues. CDR1 is LNHDA and CDR2 is SQIVND in the germline V gene (reference sequence). With V trimmed by 4 bases and J by 8 bases, 14 bases remained unmatched. The material was peripheral blood, obtained in the first trimester of pregnancy. The clonotype comes from a female donor in good health, enrolled as a control in a pregnancy study. The V gene is TRBV19, the J gene TRBJ1-2; the match to TRBD1 covers 9 bases. The DNA of the CDR3 is TGTGCCAGTAGTAACTCCCGGGACAGGGACGGCCTGGGCTACACCTTC. Translated, it gives CASSNSRDRDGLGYTF.